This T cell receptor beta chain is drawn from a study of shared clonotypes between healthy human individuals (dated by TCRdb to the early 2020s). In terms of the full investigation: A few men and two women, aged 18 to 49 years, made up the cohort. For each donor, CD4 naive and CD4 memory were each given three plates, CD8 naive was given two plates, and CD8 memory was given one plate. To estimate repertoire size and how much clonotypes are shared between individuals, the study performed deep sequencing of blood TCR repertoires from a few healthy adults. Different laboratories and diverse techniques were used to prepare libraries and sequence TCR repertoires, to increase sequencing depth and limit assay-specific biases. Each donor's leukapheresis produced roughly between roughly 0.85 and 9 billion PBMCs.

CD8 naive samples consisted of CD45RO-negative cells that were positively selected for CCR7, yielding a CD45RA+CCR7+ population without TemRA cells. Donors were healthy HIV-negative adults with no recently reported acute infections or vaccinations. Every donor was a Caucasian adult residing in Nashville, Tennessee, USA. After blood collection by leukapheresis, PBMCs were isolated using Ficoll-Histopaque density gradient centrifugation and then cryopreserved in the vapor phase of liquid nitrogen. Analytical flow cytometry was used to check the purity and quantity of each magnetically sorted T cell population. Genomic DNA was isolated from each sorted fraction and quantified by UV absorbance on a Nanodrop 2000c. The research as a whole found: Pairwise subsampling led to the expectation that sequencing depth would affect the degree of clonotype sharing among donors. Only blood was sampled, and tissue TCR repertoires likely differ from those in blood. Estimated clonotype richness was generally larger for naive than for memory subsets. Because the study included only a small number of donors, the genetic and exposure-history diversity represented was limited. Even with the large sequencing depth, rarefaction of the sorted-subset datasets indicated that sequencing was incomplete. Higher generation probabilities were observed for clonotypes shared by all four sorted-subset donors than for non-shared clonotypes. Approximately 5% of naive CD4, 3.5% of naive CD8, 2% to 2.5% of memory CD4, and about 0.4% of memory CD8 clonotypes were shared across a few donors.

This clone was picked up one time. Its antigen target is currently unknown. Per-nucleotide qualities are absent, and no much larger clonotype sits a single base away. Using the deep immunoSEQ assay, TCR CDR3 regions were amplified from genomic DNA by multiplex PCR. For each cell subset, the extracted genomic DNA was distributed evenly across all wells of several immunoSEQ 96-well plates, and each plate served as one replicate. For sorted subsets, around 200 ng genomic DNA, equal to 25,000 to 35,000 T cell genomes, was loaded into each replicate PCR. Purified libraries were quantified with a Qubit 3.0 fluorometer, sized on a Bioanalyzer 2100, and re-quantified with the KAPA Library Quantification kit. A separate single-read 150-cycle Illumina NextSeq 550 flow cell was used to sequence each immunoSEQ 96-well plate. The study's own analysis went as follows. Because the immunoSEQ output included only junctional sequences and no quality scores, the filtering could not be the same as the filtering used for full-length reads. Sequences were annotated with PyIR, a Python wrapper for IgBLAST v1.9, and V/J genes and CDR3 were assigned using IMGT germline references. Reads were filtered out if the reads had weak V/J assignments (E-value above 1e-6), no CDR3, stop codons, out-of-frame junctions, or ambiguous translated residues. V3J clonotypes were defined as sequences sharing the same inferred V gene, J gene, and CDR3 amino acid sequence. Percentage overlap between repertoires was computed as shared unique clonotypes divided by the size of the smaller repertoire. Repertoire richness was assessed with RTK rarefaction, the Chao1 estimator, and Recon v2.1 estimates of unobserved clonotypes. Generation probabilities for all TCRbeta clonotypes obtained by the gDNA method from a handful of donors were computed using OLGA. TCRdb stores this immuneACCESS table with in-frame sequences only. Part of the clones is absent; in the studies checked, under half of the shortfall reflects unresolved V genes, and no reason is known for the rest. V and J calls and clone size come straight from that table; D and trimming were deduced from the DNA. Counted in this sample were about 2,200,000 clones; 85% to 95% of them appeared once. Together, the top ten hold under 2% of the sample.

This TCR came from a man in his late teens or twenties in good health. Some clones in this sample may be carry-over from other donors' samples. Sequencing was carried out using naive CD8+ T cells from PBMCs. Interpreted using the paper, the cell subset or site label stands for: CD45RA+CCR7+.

The CDR3 reads as follows: CASSIVRTAATGELFF. The bases are TGTGCCAGTAGTATAGTTCGGACCGCTGCCACCGGGGAGCTGTTTTTT. The sequence is built from TRBV19 and TRBJ2-2, with the identity of the D gene unclear. Counted from cysteine to phenylalanine, this CDR3 has 16 amino acids. Just CDR3 DNA is preserved here, 48 bases in frame from base 1. CDR1 LNHDA and CDR2 SQIVND were looked up in the germline V gene (reference sequence). V is shortened by 1 base, J by 4 bases, and the region joining them spans 13 bases.